The 12 T cell receptor beta chains in this list originate from one sample, sequenced in a study of blood T cells in healthy people across ages. Next came a second PCR, run for about 6 to 12 cycles, which used a sample-barcoded 5' primer along with a J-beta primer mix. Via MiXCR, TCRdb re-called the 5' RACE reads, giving one row per CDR3 protein. The data show 700,000 or so distinct CDR3 sequences, with 22% seen just once and roughly 22% held by the top ten. Material for sequencing was blood. Receptors were obtained from a man aged 65 to 85 in good health.

This clonotype occurred a few times. This chain connects TRBV29-1 to TRBJ2-3; D might be TRBD2 (6 bases). The germline V and J ends were trimmed by 5 bases and 1 base, with 13 bases remaining between them. CDR1 and CDR2 from the germline V gene are SQVTM and ANQGSEA. The CDR3 runs to 14 residues. The CDR3 DNA reads as TGCAGCGTTAAAACTAGCTTGGGCACAGATACGCAGTATTTT. Translated: CSVKTSLGTDTQYF.

This clonotype was counted ten times or more. This sequence joins TRBV7-9 and TRBJ2-3, with D possibly matching TRBD1 (6 bases). The V gene's germline CDR1 is SEHNR and CDR2 FQNEAQ (reference sequence). V was pared by 0 bases and J by 1 base, with 8 bases between. CDR3 length equals 15 residues. The chain's CDR3 is CASSLAGARTDTQYF. The CDR3 DNA reads as TGTGCCAGCAGCTTAGCGGGGGCCCGCACAGATACGCAGTATTTT.

The chain is built from TRBV12-3 or TRBV12-4 and TRBJ2-5, with D perhaps TRBD2 (6 bases). The CDR3 runs 14 residues. V was shortened by 3 bases and J by 4 bases, with 12 bases between the two germline ends. CDR3 in amino acids: CASSLRRVGETQYF. The CDR3 DNA is TGTGCCAGCAGTTTGAGGAGGGTGGGAGAGACCCAGTACTTC.

This clonotype was recorded a few times. The chain has TRBV7-3 and TRBJ2-6; D remains unclear. The V and J ends lost 4 bases and 0 bases respectively, with 4 bases between them. This CDR3 has 14 amino acids. Germline CDR1 reads SGHTA; CDR2 reads FQGTGA. CDR3 sequence reads: CASSWTSGANVLTF. In DNA, the CDR3 is TGTGCCAGCAGCTGGACCTCTGGGGCCAACGTCCTGACTTTC.

This clonotype appeared a few times. This chain uses TRBV12-3 or TRBV12-4 with TRBJ2-5; 13 bases align to TRBD2. Trimming took 7 bases from V and 5 from J; bases not matched to a gene: 13. The CDR3 spans 17 residues. CDR3: CASNIGLAGEIGETQYF. CDR3 sequence (DNA): TGTGCCAGCAACATCGGACTAGCGGGAGAGATAGGGGAGACCCAGTACTTC.

The rearrangement joins TRBV10-3 to TRBJ1-6, with D unclear. The V end was cut by 0 bases, the J end by 8 bases, with 8 bases between. There are 14 residues in the CDR3. Per germline, CDR1 ENHRY and CDR2 SYGVKD. CDR3 DNA: TGTGCCATCAGTGAGTCGCCGGCAGATTCACCCCTCCACTTT. It translates to CAISESPADSPLHF.

The rearrangement uses TRBV20-1 and TRBJ1-5, with a tentative D call TRBD1 (5 bases). Trimming shortened V by 3 bases and J by 6 bases, and 12 bases separated the two germline ends. Germline V gene data show CDR1 as DFQATT and CDR2 as SNEGSKA (reference sequence). The CDR3 is 13 amino acids. This chain's CDR3 is CSASLGVSQPQHF. The DNA of the CDR3 is TGCAGTGCTAGCTTAGGGGTCTCTCAGCCCCAGCATTTT.

The V and J genes are TRBV6-6 and TRBJ1-1; D might be TRBD1 (5 bases). The germline V gene encodes CDR1 MNHNY and CDR2 SVGAGI (reference sequence). CDR3 size: 14 residues. V shed 6 bases and J shed 1 base, with 12 bases lying between them. The CDR3 bases are TGTGCCAGCAGCCCTGGGGCCTGGAACACTGAAGCTTTCTTT. This encodes CASSPGAWNTEAFF.

This clonotype was detected many times. The chain has TRBV11-2 and TRBJ1-4; D perhaps matches TRBD1 (5 bases). This CDR3 has 15 residues. Per germline, CDR1 SGHAT and CDR2 FQNNGV. Trimming shortened V by 5 bases and J by 5 bases, and 15 bases separated the two germline ends. The CDR3 DNA sequence: TGTGCCAGCAGCCTTAGGGGTGCGGGGAATGAAAAACTGTTTTTT. This codes for CASSLRGAGNEKLFF.

This clonotype was counted a few times. The V and J genes are TRBV5-1 and TRBJ2-5, with 7 bases identical to TRBD1. The DNA end favors TRBJ2-7, so the J call may be wrong. The CDR3 is 14 residues long. CDR1 is SGHRS, CDR2 YFSETQ, per germline. The DNA for the CDR3 is TGCGCCAGCAGCCCCCGGCAGGGGGACTACGAGCAGTACTTC. Translation gives CASSPRQGDYEQYF.

This clonotype has a handful of counts. The V call is TRBV10-3, the J call TRBJ2-7; no reliable D call. Trimming took 4 bases from V and 5 from J, leaving 12 bases between them. Per germline, CDR1 ENHRY and CDR2 SYGVKD. The CDR3 has 13 residues. The CDR3 here is CAISGSGVDEQYF. As DNA, the CDR3 is TGTGCCATCAGTGGTTCAGGCGTGGACGAGCAGTACTTC.

The chain recombines TRBV20-1 with TRBJ2-3; 7 bases are a match to TRBD2. The CDR3 has 16 residues. Germline V gene data show CDR1 as DFQATT and CDR2 as SNEGSKA (reference sequence). Losses at the gene ends were 5 bases for V and 1 base for J; bases not matched to a gene: 12. CDR3 in DNA: TGCAGTGCTCTAAAGCTAGCGGTAATCCGCACAGATACGCAGTATTTT. This gives the protein CSALKLAVIRTDTQYF.